This T cell receptor beta chain was retrieved from a study of blood T cell repertoires in COVID-19. Participants spanned ages about 18 to 100 years and resided in about 25 US areas. This CDR3 has 13 amino acids. The V end lost 6 bases, the J end lost 7 bases, and 16 bases lay between the germline ends. Germline V gene lookup returns CDR1 MNHEY and CDR2 SVGAGI. Only in-frame clones appear in the TCRdb table, and some are missing; sequencing was by immunoSEQ multiplex PCR. The sample records 350,000 to 400,000 clones, roughly nine tenths being singletons. This TCR derives from a woman aged 40 to 49 who had been exposed to COVID-19. Sequencing input: PBMCs or T cells enriched from blood (not recorded which). This chain joins TRBV6-5 and TRBJ2-7; TRBD1 might be the D (6 bases). CDR3 nucleotides: TGTGCCAGCAGATTAGCACAGGGCGGTGAGCAGTACTTC. It codes for CASRLAQGGEQYF.